This T cell receptor beta chain appears in the sequencing data of a study of radiation and T cells in renal cell carcinoma. The V and J ends lost 6 bases and 1 base respectively, with 13 bases between them. The germline gives CDR1 MNHNY, CDR2 SVGAGI (reference sequence). The CDR3 length is 16 residues. Time point indicated: blood 2 weeks post-SBRT. The sample's treatment: 15 Gy SBRT to primary tumor, nephrectomy 4 weeks later. Profiling relied on immunoSEQ multiplex PCR, and the TCRdb table lists in-frame clones only, not all of them. The data hold about 49,000 clones, with more than 80% observed a single time.

The clonotype was recovered from a woman between 65 and 79 years old with renal cell carcinoma. The sample was blood, taken from a patient whose treatment included radiotherapy and nephrectomy. The chain couples TRBV6-6 to TRBJ1-6, with D tentatively TRBD1 (6 bases). CDR3 sequence: CASRPGVVSYNSPLHF. CDR3 DNA: TGTGCCAGCAGGCCAGGGGTCGTATCCTATAATTCACCCCTCCACTTT.